Listed below are T cell receptor beta chains from one sample, sequenced in a study of blood T cell repertoires in COVID-19. The table came from immunoSEQ multiplex PCR; TCRdb's copy has only in-frame clones and leaves some out. The profile covers some 31,000 clones, with 85% to 95% appearing a single time and 12% taken by the ten largest. Material for sequencing was peripheral blood. The receptors come from a human donor in a cohort sampled during active COVID-19. CDR3s include the opening cysteine and the closing phenylalanine or tryptophan. Each record gives: J gene, clone size, D gene, V gene, CDR3 DNA, CDR3 protein. The D gene is left open where the match is weak. The listing skips clone size in some rows; elsewhere it reads once, few, many or a size class.

TRBJ2-5	NA	NA	TRBV6-6	TGTGCCACATCTAAAGAGACCCAGTACTTC	CATSKETQYF
TRBJ1-4	NA	NA	TRBV7-9	TGTGCCAGCAGCACTCTACCGGAGGAAAAACTGTTTTTT	CASSTLPEEKLFF
TRBJ1-1	NA	NA	TRBV18	TGTGCCAGCTCACCTGGGGCGGAAGCTTTCTTT	CASSPGAEAFF
TRBJ1-3	few	NA	TRBV7-9	TGTGCCAGCAGCCGCCAGGGTGGTTCTGGAAACACCATATATTTT	CASSRQGGSGNTIYF
TRBJ2-3	NA	TRBD1	TRBV2	TGTGCCAGCAGACCGACAGGGATAGATACGCAGTATTTT	CASRPTGIDTQYF
TRBJ2-6	NA	TRBD1	TRBV30	TGTGCCCAGACACCGACAGGGGGATCTGGGGCCAACGTCCTGACTTTC	CAQTPTGGSGANVLTF
TRBJ1-6	NA	TRBD1	TRBV30	TGTGCCTGGAGTGTAATCAGGACAGGACCTATCTATAATTCACCCCTCCACTTT	CAWSVIRTGPIYNSPLHF
TRBJ2-3	NA	NA	TRBV19	TGTGCCAGTACGGGTTACACAGATACGCAGTATTTT	CASTGYTDTQYF
TRBJ1-4	NA	NA	TRBV5-6	TGTGCCAGCAGCTTGTATGGGGCGGGAGATGAAAAACTGTTTTTT	CASSLYGAGDEKLFF
TRBJ2-7	NA	NA	TRBV5-1	TGCGCCAGCAGCTATACGGGATCGGACGAGCAGTACTTC	CASSYTGSDEQYF
TRBJ2-7	NA	TRBD2	TRBV7-2	TGTGCCAGCAGCTTTGGGACTAGCGGGGGCGAGCAGTACTTC	CASSFGTSGGEQYF
TRBJ1-5	NA	NA	TRBV2	TGTGCAACAAGGGCAGGGGTCGATCAGCCCCAGCATTTT	CATRAGVDQPQHF